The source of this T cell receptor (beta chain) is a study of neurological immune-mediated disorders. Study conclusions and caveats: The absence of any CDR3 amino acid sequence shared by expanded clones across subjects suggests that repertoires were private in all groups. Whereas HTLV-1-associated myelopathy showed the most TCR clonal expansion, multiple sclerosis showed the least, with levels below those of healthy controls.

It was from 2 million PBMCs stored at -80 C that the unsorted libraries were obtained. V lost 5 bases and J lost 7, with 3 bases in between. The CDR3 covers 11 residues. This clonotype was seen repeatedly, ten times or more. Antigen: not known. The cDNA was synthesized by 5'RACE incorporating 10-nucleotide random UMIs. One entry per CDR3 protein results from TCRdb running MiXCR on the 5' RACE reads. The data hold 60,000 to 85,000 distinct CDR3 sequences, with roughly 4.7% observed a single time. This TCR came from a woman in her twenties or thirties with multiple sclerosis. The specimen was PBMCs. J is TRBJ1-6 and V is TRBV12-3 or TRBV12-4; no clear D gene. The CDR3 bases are TGTGCCAGCAGTATAAATTCACCCCTCCACTTT. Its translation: CASSINSPLHF.